This TCR beta chain appears in the sequencing data of a study of OX40 agonist ivuxolimab in advanced cancers. Study context: With ivuxolimab, an agonistic anti-OX40 (CD134) antibody, patients were treated. Study-wide results and limits: Antigen specificity was not determined for the expanded peripheral T cells. There was clonal expansion of CD4+ and CD8+ blood T cells by week 6 at 0.1 to 3.0 mg/kg.

Sampling of blood occurred at baseline, cycle 4 day 1, and cycle 7 day 1. Details on this clone: Its antigen is not known.

This CDR3 has 15 amino acids. Trimming removed 1 base at V and 2 bases at J, with 9 bases between. Germline V gene sequence: CDR1 KGHSH, CDR2 LQKENI. Method: immunoSEQ multiplex PCR; TCRdb's copy keeps in-frame clones and lacks some. The sample carries 50,000 to 65,000 clones, approximately 87% recorded once. This specimen consisted of CD4+ or CD8+ T cells sorted from blood, obtained in a trial of the OX40 agonist ivuxolimab. The origin of this receptor is an adult with an advanced solid tumor such as melanoma, head and neck, liver or kidney cancer. The V gene is TRBV18, the J gene TRBJ1-3, with D uncertain. CDR3 loop: CASSPRDVTGNTIYF. The CDR3 region has the DNA TGTGCCAGCTCACCACGGGATGTCACTGGAAACACCATATATTTT.